This record looks at one T cell receptor (beta chain) sequence and its context. Germline V gene data show CDR1 as MNHEY and CDR2 as SVGAGI. The CDR3 is 14 amino acids. Trimming left V 5 bases short and J 3 bases short, with 13 bases between. The sample belongs to a study of blood T cell repertoires in COVID-19. Method: immunoSEQ multiplex PCR; TCRdb's copy keeps in-frame clones and lacks some. The profile covers 130,000 to 150,000 clones, with 80% to 90% appearing a single time and about 40% taken by the ten largest. The source is a human donor in a cohort sampled during active COVID-19. The sample was peripheral blood. The chain recombines TRBV6-5 with TRBJ1-2; TRBD1 is a possible D gene (5 bases). DNA of the CDR3: TGTGCCAGCAGTCTCCGAGCAGGGCACTATGGCTACACCTTC. It translates to CASSLRAGHYGYTF.